This T cell receptor (beta chain) was observed in a study of shared clonotypes between healthy human individuals (dated by TCRdb to 2018 to 2020). Turning to the overall study: A couple of women and a few men aged 18 to 49 years were included in the cohort. For each donor, CD4 naive and CD4 memory were each run on three plates, CD8 naive on two plates, and CD8 memory on one plate. Libraries were prepared and TCR repertoires were sequenced by different laboratories using diverse techniques, in order to increase sequencing depth and limit assay-specific biases. To estimate repertoire size and how much clonotypes are shared between individuals, the study performed deep sequencing of blood TCR repertoires from a handful of healthy adults. Each donor's leukapheresis produced roughly between roughly 0.85 and 9.5 billion PBMCs. The investigation overall reported the following: Even with the large sequencing depth, rarefaction of the sorted-subset datasets indicated that sequencing was incomplete. When a handful of donors were compared, the shared fraction of clonotypes was roughly 5% for naive CD4, more than 3% for naive CD8, more than 2% for memory CD4, and less than 0.45% for memory CD8. Because the study included only a small number of donors, the genetic and exposure-history diversity represented was limited. Compared with non-shared clonotypes, clonotypes shared by all four sorted-subset donors had higher generation probabilities. Naive subsets generally had larger estimated clonotype richness than memory subsets did. Sampling was restricted to blood, and TCR repertoires in tissues likely differ from the TCR repertoires found in blood. Based on pairwise subsampling, the degree of clonotype sharing among donors was expected to be affected by sequencing depth.

Based on the germline V gene, the CDR1 and CDR2 sequences are MNHEY and SVGAGI. The trim is 6 bases for V and 8 bases for J, with a gap of 19 bases between the germline ends. Spanning cysteine to phenylalanine, the CDR3 consists of 15 amino acids. The CDR3 DNA has 45 bases and is translated from base 1. Using the deep immunoSEQ assay, TCR CDR3 regions were amplified from genomic DNA by multiplex PCR. For each cell subset, the extracted genomic DNA was distributed evenly across all wells of several immunoSEQ 96-well plates, and each plate served as one replicate. For sorted subsets, each replicate PCR was loaded with 200 ng genomic DNA, equivalent to 25,000 to 35,000 T cell genomes. Purified libraries were quantified with a Qubit 3.0 fluorometer, sized on a Bioanalyzer 2100, and re-quantified with the KAPA Library Quantification kit. Every immunoSEQ 96-well plate was sequenced on a dedicated single-read 150-cycle Illumina NextSeq 550 flow cell. The paper's processing steps were these. Because only junctional sequences without quality scores were contained in the immunoSEQ output, filtering matching that applied to full-length reads could not be performed. Sequences were annotated with PyIR, a Python wrapper for IgBLAST v1.9, using IMGT germline references to assign V/J genes and CDR3. Reads were filtered out if the reads had weak V/J assignments (E-value above 1e-6), no CDR3, stop codons, out-of-frame junctions, or ambiguous translated residues. A V3J clonotype was defined by an identical inferred V gene, J gene, and CDR3 amino acid sequence. Percentage overlap between repertoires was computed as shared unique clonotypes divided by the size of the smaller repertoire. Three approaches were used to assess repertoire richness: RTK rarefaction, the Chao1 estimator, and Recon v2.1 estimates of unobserved clonotypes. OLGA was used to compute generation probabilities for all TCRbeta clonotypes that the gDNA method yielded from a handful of donors. In its TCRdb copy, this immuneACCESS table keeps in-frame sequences only and misses some clones. Where compared with another copy, unresolved V genes explain less than half of these, and the others have no known cause. Clone size and the V and J calls come from that table; the DNA yielded D and trimming. In all, the sample holds some 2,100,000 clones, and nearly 97% of those were seen once. The leading ten clones occupy roughly 0.13% of the sample.

Donors were healthy HIV-negative adults with no recently reported acute infections or vaccinations. Every donor was a Caucasian adult living in Nashville, Tennessee, USA. CD4+ T cells were enriched through magnetic negative selection, after which naive cells were positively selected on CD45RA and the remaining negative fraction served as the memory subset. After blood collection by leukapheresis, PBMCs were isolated using Ficoll-Histopaque density gradient centrifugation and then cryopreserved in the vapor phase of liquid nitrogen. Analytical flow cytometry was used to check the purity and quantity of each magnetically sorted T cell population. Genomic DNA was isolated from each sorted fraction and quantified by UV absorbance on a Nanodrop 2000c. Concerning this clone itself: The clone's antigen remains unknown. No much larger clonotype is one base removed from it; base qualities were not supplied.

The sequence is built from TRBV6-5 and TRBJ1-4, with an unclear D gene assignment. Sequenced material: naive CD4+ T cells sorted from blood. Taken with the paper, the label for cell subset or site translates to: CD45RA+ positively selected. This receptor was taken from a man between 18 and 29 years old in good health. The CDR3 reads CASSIDHSLKEKLFF. The sequenced DNA is TGTGCCAGCAGCATTGACCATTCACTGAAGGAAAAACTGTTTTTT.